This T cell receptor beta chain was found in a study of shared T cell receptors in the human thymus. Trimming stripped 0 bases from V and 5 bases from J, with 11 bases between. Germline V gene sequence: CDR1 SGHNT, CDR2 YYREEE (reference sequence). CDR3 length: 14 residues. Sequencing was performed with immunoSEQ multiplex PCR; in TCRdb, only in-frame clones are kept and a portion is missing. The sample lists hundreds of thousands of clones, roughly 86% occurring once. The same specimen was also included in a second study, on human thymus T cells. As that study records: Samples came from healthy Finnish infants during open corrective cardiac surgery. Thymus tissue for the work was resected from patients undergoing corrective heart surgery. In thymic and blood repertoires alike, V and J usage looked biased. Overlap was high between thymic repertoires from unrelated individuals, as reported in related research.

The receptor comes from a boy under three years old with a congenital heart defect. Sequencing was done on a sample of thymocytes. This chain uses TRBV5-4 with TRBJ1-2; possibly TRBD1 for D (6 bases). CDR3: CASSLGTGTYGYTF. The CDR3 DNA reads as TGTGCCAGCAGCTTGGGGACTGGGACATATGGCTACACCTTC.